A single sample is the source of the 2 T cell receptor beta chains below, sequenced in a study of control samples from healthy donors and cancer patients. Generated by immunoSEQ multiplex PCR, the TCRdb table keeps only in-frame clones and is missing some. The sample carries some 110,000 clones, roughly four fifths recorded once. The sequenced sample consisted of blood. These receptors came from a woman aged 50 to 60 in good health.

V usage is TRBV3-1 (or the pseudogene TRBV3-2) and J usage is TRBJ2-7, with 9 bases matching TRBD2. Germline V lookup: CDR1 LGHDT, CDR2 YNNKEL (reference sequence). The CDR3 runs to 17 residues. Trimming cost V 4 bases and J 6 bases; bases outside gene matches: 16. The CDR3 sequence: CASSPFRAGLAGSEQYF. Here the CDR3 DNA reads TGTGCCAGCAGCCCGTTTAGGGCTGGCCTAGCGGGAAGCGAGCAGTACTTC.

V is TRBV29-1 and J is TRBJ2-7; TRBD2 might be the D (6 bases). Trimming left V 4 bases short and J 4 bases short, with 11 bases between. The V gene's germline CDR1 is SQVTM and CDR2 ANQGSEA. This CDR3 is 12 amino acids long. CDR3 bases: TGCAGCGTTGCCTGGGCGGGGTACGAGCAGTACTTC. Its translation is CSVAWAGYEQYF.